Below, 10 T cell receptor beta chains from the same sample are listed, as sequenced in a study of blood T cell repertoires in COVID-19. The repertoire was sequenced with immunoSEQ multiplex PCR; TCRdb's copy has only in-frame clones and lacks some. The repertoire holds about 120,000 clones, with about four fifths as singletons. The sequencing sample was made of peripheral blood. The receptors come from a woman aged 70-85 years with acute or convalescent COVID-19.

This clone was counted between two and nine times. V and J are TRBV11-2 and TRBJ2-1; TRBD1 matches 8 bases. This CDR3 spans 13 amino acids. V shed 5 bases and J 6 bases; nucleotides not matched to a gene: 3. From germline, CDR1 is SGHAT and CDR2 FQNNGV. CDR3 in DNA: TGTGCCAGCAGCCGGGACAGGCGCAATGAGCAGTTCTTC. It encodes CASSRDRRNEQFF.

The chain uses TRBV27 and TRBJ1-5; possible D gene TRBD1, 5 bases. The CDR3 extends over 15 amino acids. Trimming cost V 5 bases and J 2 bases, with 13 bases left between them. Looked up from germline, CDR1 is MNHEY and CDR2 is SMNVEV (reference sequence). As DNA, the CDR3 is TGTGCCAGCAGTCCCATTCGGGGGGGCAATCAGCCCCAGCATTTT. As protein: CASSPIRGGNQPQHF.

In this sample, this clone turned up a few times. This chain links TRBV3-1 (or the pseudogene TRBV3-2) with TRBJ2-6, with D possibly TRBD1 on 6 matching bases. The V end lost 4 bases, the J end lost 3 bases, and 19 bases lay between the germline ends. Per the germline V gene, CDR1 is LGHDT and CDR2 is YNNKEL (reference sequence). This CDR3 is 18 amino acids long. The CDR3 DNA sequence: TGTGCCAGCAGCCCGCTCCCGGCAGGGGCGAGTGGGGCCAACGTCCTGACTTTC. Its translation: CASSPLPAGASGANVLTF.

The chain combines TRBV5-6 with TRBJ2-4, with a weak D call TRBD1 (6 bases). The CDR3 is 15 residues long. CDR1 SGHDT and CDR2 YYEEEE come from the germline V gene. Trimming cost V 4 bases and J 8 bases, with 19 bases left between them. The CDR3 nucleotides read TGTGCCAGCAGCCCTCTAAGTGACCCAGGGGACATTCAGTACTTC. Its protein product is CASSPLSDPGDIQYF.

This sequence joins TRBV15 and TRBJ1-5; possible D gene TRBD1, 6 bases. The V and J ends lost 0 bases and 7 bases respectively, with 16 bases between them. Per the germline V gene, CDR1 is LNHNV and CDR2 is YYDKDF (reference sequence). The CDR3 has 16 residues. The CDR3 DNA follows: TGTGCCACCAGCAGAGATATGGCAGGGGTCGAGCAGCCCCAGCATTTT. Residues: CATSRDMAGVEQPQHF.

The chain is built from TRBV5-5 and TRBJ1-4; maybe TRBD1 (6 bases). With 4 bases removed from V and 10 bases from J, the gap between germline ends came to 14 bases. The CDR3 is made up of 13 amino acids. Germline assignment: CDR1 SGHKS and CDR2 YYEKEE (reference sequence). CDR3 DNA: TGTGCCAGCAGCACTCAGGGGAACGGAAAACTGTTTTTT. It codes for CASSTQGNGKLFF.

The rearrangement joins TRBV2 to TRBJ2-1; D might be TRBD2 (7 bases). The CDR3 covers 18 residues. Germline CDR1 reads SNHLY; CDR2 reads FYNNEI. Between the trimmed V and J ends, which lost 6 bases and 7 bases, there was a span of 28 bases. The CDR3 region is CASSDEPFGGGPGNEQFF. CDR3 sequence (DNA): TGTGCCAGCAGCGACGAACCCTTTGGGGGGGGGCCTGGGAATGAGCAGTTCTTC.

The chain links TRBV6-2 or TRBV6-3 to TRBJ2-7, with D possibly TRBD2 on 6 matching bases. The CDR3 is 12 residues long. Germline assignment: CDR1 MNHEY and CDR2 SVGEGT. Trimming pared 6 bases from V and 4 bases from J, leaving 10 bases between. In DNA form, the CDR3 reads TGTGCCAGCAGCTCCGGGGGATACGAGCAGTACTTC. It yields the protein CASSSGGYEQYF.

The V call is TRBV19, the J call TRBJ1-1; 10 positions agree with TRBD1. The CDR3 runs 15 residues. The V and J ends lost 5 bases and 2 bases, in that order; junction bases with no gene match: 5. CDR1 and CDR2 from the germline V gene are LNHDA and SQIVND (reference sequence). CDR3 loop: CASSLWTGGNTEAFF. The CDR3, as DNA: TGTGCCAGTAGTCTATGGACAGGGGGAAACACTGAAGCTTTCTTT.

The J gene is TRBJ2-7, the V gene TRBV3-1 (or the pseudogene TRBV3-2); TRBD1 agrees at 9 bases. The CDR3 is 13 residues long. Trimming at V came to 6 bases and at J to 5 bases, leaving 5 bases not matched to a gene. CDR1 is LGHDT, CDR2 YNNKEL, per germline (reference sequence). The CDR3 sequence is CASSRTGVDEQYF. For the CDR3, the DNA is TGTGCCAGCAGTCGGACAGGGGTGGACGAGCAGTACTTC.